These 24 T cell receptor beta chains came from one sample sequenced in a study of blood T cell repertoires in COVID-19. Generated by immunoSEQ multiplex PCR, the TCRdb table keeps only in-frame clones and is missing some. The sample lists 200,000 to 300,000 clones, 88% occurring once. Sequencing input: peripheral blood. These receptors all stem from a woman aged 25-40 years with acute or convalescent COVID-19.

This rearrangement joins TRBV24-1 to TRBJ2-1, with D possibly matching TRBD1 (5 bases). V shed 4 bases and J shed 9 bases, with 12 bases lying between them. Germline V gene sequence: CDR1 KGHDR, CDR2 SFDVKD. CDR3 length equals 13 residues. DNA of the CDR3: TGTGCCACCAGTGAGGTAGGGGCGGTTGAGCAGTTCTTC. It encodes CATSEVGAVEQFF.

The chain employs TRBV5-1 and TRBJ1-5, with 7 bases matching TRBD1. The CDR3 is 16 residues long. Trimming at V came to 4 bases and at J to 6 bases, leaving 13 bases not matched to a gene. CDR1 and CDR2 (germline): SGHRS, YFSETQ. The CDR3 DNA sequence: TGCGCCAGCAGCCTCGAGGGACAGTCTAGAGGTCAGCCCCAGCATTTT. Translating gives CASSLEGQSRGQPQHF.

The chain's CDR3 is CASSDHGYNEQFF. The CDR3 DNA follows: TGCGCCAGCAGCGATCACGGGTACAATGAGCAGTTCTTC. V and J are TRBV5-1 and TRBJ2-1, with D unclear. Germline CDR1 reads SGHRS; CDR2 reads YFSETQ. V was trimmed by 4 bases and J by 4 bases, leaving 9 bases between them. This CDR3 spans 13 amino acids.

The chain recombines TRBV30 with TRBJ1-5; tentatively, D is TRBD1 (6 bases). The germline CDR1 and CDR2 sequences are GTSNPN and SVGIG (reference sequence). This CDR3 has 14 residues. Trimming pared 2 bases from V and 4 bases from J, leaving 12 bases between. The CDR3 loop reads CAWSPGTQNQPQHF. In DNA, the CDR3 is TGTGCCTGGAGTCCCGGGACACAGAATCAGCCCCAGCATTTT.

V and J are TRBV27 and TRBJ1-2; TRBD1 is a possible D gene (5 bases). The CDR3 runs to 16 residues. The V end was cut by 3 bases, the J end by 0 bases, with 14 bases between. Germline V CDR1 and CDR2: MNHEY, SMNVEV (reference sequence). The CDR3 region has the DNA TGTGCCAGCAGTTTCCTGCCGGTGACAGCTAACTATGGCTACACCTTC. Translating gives CASSFLPVTANYGYTF.

This chain joins TRBV7-9 and TRBJ1-5, with D tentatively TRBD1 (5 bases). V lost 1 base to trimming and J lost 1 base, with 8 bases between them. CDR1 is SEHNR and CDR2 is FQNEAQ in the germline V gene (reference sequence). The CDR3 loop spans 15 amino acids. The CDR3 region is CASSLGQWSNQPQHF. In DNA, the CDR3 is TGTGCCAGCAGCTTAGGACAGTGGAGCAATCAGCCCCAGCATTTT.

This clone was seen once. J is TRBJ2-7 and V is TRBV6-5, with D uncertain. The V gene lost 5 bases and the J gene lost 4 bases, with 18 bases spanning the gap. In germline, CDR1 is MNHEY, CDR2 SVGAGI. The CDR3 is 15 amino acids. CDR3 sequence: CASSPGLENGYEQYF. CDR3 in DNA: TGTGCCAGCAGTCCCGGGTTGGAGAATGGTTACGAGCAGTACTTC.

The rearrangement uses TRBV5-5 and TRBJ2-7, with D possibly being TRBD1 (6 bases). Germline values: CDR1 SGHKS, CDR2 YYEKEE (reference sequence). Trimming shortened V by 2 bases and J by 0 bases, and 9 bases separated the two germline ends. This CDR3 comprises 14 residues. The CDR3 sequence is CASSLGGLSYEQYF. CDR3 nucleotide sequence: TGTGCCAGCAGCTTAGGGGGTCTCTCCTACGAGCAGTACTTC.

The V gene is TRBV21-1, the J gene TRBJ2-1; no check of the table's D call, TRBD2, against the DNA was made. TRBV21-1 is listed as a pseudogene. This CDR3 is 16 amino acids long. CDR3 in DNA: TGTGCCAGCAGCAATGATCGGGGACTGCACTACAATGAGCAGTTCTTC. Amino acid sequence: CASSNDRGLHYNEQFF.

The chain joins TRBV7-6 to TRBJ2-1; TRBD1 might be the D (6 bases). The germline gives CDR1 SGHVS, CDR2 FNYEAQ. The CDR3 runs 14 residues. V was clipped by 2 bases and J by 7 bases, with 12 bases between them. DNA of the CDR3: TGTGCCAGCAGCTTACAGGGGCCGGGGAATGAGCAGTTCTTC. Translated, it gives CASSLQGPGNEQFF.

The chain links TRBV9 to TRBJ2-1; 13 nucleotides agree with TRBD2. The trim removed 4 bases at V and 10 bases at J, leaving 8 bases unmatched. Per the germline V gene, CDR1 is SGDLS and CDR2 is YYNGEE. The CDR3 has 15 amino acids. The CDR3 DNA follows: TGTGCCAGCAGCCTCGGACTAGCGGGAGCAGGAGAGCAGTTCTTC. The encoded protein is CASSLGLAGAGEQFF.

This sequence joins TRBV6-2 or TRBV6-3 and TRBJ2-1, with 8 bases identical to TRBD2. The CDR3 is 18 amino acids. The ends lost 2 bases at V and 7 bases at J; junction bases unmatched: 16. Germline CDR1 and CDR2: MNHEY and SVGEGT. Here the CDR3 DNA reads TGTGCCAGCAGTTACCCGCGCGCCCGGGAGGGCCCGCGGAATGAGCAGTTCTTC. It codes for CASSYPRAREGPRNEQFF.

In its sample, this clone was seen a few times. The chain combines TRBV24-1 with TRBJ2-7, with D perhaps matching TRBD2 (6 bases). Germline V gene lookup returns CDR1 KGHDR and CDR2 SFDVKD. V shed 9 bases and J shed 4 bases, with 9 bases lying between them. The CDR3 extends over 11 amino acids. CDR3 sequence: CATGRGYEQYF. CDR3 bases: TGTGCCACCGGCCGGGGGTACGAGCAGTACTTC.

The chain employs TRBV5-8 and TRBJ2-1, with D uncertain. V lost 4 bases, J lost 5 bases, and 16 bases lay in between. CDR3 size: 15 residues. In germline, CDR1 is SGHTS, CDR2 YDEGEE. CDR3 DNA: TGTGCCAGCAGCCCGAGGATGGCCCCAAACAATGAGCAGTTCTTC. This gives the protein CASSPRMAPNNEQFF.

V is TRBV6-2 or TRBV6-3 and J is TRBJ1-2; D remains ambiguous. Germline CDR1 and CDR2: MNHEY and SVGEGT. There are 15 residues in the CDR3. The V end lost 0 bases, the J end lost 4 bases, and 12 bases lay between the germline ends. The chain's CDR3 is CASSYSNPGSYGYTF. CDR3 DNA sequence: TGTGCCAGCAGTTACTCGAATCCGGGGTCCTATGGCTACACCTTC.

This chain joins TRBV7-8 and TRBJ1-5; no definite D call. Germline lookup yields CDR1 SGHVS and CDR2 FQNEAQ. V was trimmed by 1 base and J by 2 bases, leaving 6 bases between them. CDR3 length: 14 residues. CDR3 amino acids: CASSLVGGNQPQHF. For the CDR3, the DNA is TGTGCCAGCAGCTTAGTAGGAGGCAATCAGCCCCAGCATTTT.

J is TRBJ2-1 and V is TRBV4-3; 7 bases line up with TRBD2. Germline-derived CDR1 and CDR2 are LGHNA and YSLEER. The V and J ends lost 0 bases and 7 bases, in that order; junction bases with no gene match: 6. CDR3 length: 15 amino acids. The CDR3 coding sequence is TGCGCCAGCAGCCAAGATCCCTTTAGCGGGAATGAGCAGTTCTTC. Protein product: CASSQDPFSGNEQFF.

This clone was observed once. The chain links TRBV18 to TRBJ1-2; 9 bases map to TRBD1. With V trimmed by 3 bases and J by 4 bases, 0 bases remained unmatched. The CDR3 sequence is 13 residues long. Germline-derived CDR1 and CDR2 are KGHSH and LQKENI. The CDR3 loop reads CASSPGQGYGYTF. The CDR3 DNA sequence: TGTGCCAGCTCACCGGGACAGGGCTATGGCTACACCTTC. The entire variable domain, with the rest obtained from reference TRBV18 and TRBJ1-2, is as follows: NAGVMQNPRHLVRRRGQEARLRCSPMKGHSHVYWYRQLPEEGLKFMVYLQKENIIDESGMPKERFSAEFPKEGPSILRIQQVVRGDSAAYFCASSPGQGYGYTFGSGTRLTVV.

This clone was recorded only once. The genes are TRBV5-6 and TRBJ2-7, with TRBD2 matching 7 bases. V lost 0 bases and J lost 5; bases outside the gene matches: 5. The CDR3 is made up of 14 amino acids. Germline lookup yields CDR1 SGHDT and CDR2 YYEEEE. The CDR3: CASSLGAGADEQYF. For the CDR3, the DNA is TGTGCCAGCAGCTTGGGGGCGGGAGCGGACGAGCAGTACTTC.

V is TRBV18 and J is TRBJ2-1; 11 bases line up with TRBD2. The V gene's germline CDR1 is KGHSH and CDR2 LQKENI. J lost 15 bases, V lost 8 bases, and 18 bases had no gene match. The length of the CDR3 is 15 residues. This chain's CDR3 is CASSPRGLAGGKGFF. The CDR3 region has the DNA TGTGCCAGCAGCCCCAGGGGGCTAGCGGGAGGCAAGGGGTTCTTC.

The chain combines TRBV5-1 with TRBJ1-1; possible D gene TRBD1, 5 bases. Trimming shortened V by 2 bases and J by 4 bases, and 15 bases separated the two germline ends. CDR1 is SGHRS, CDR2 YFSETQ, per germline. This CDR3 contains 15 residues. The DNA for the CDR3 is TGCGCCAGCAGCTTTGGCCAGGGATCGTCCACTGAAGCTTTCTTT. Protein: CASSFGQGSSTEAFF.

The V gene is TRBV24-1, the J gene TRBJ2-1, with 9 bases aligning to TRBD2. The V gene end was trimmed by 3 bases and the J gene end by 10 bases; junction bases not matched to a gene: 9. CDR1 and CDR2 from the germline V gene are KGHDR and SFDVKD. This CDR3 has 15 amino acids. The CDR3 sequence: CATSDRALAGIEQFF. The CDR3 DNA follows: TGTGCCACCAGTGATCGGGCGCTAGCGGGAATCGAGCAGTTCTTC.

The rearrangement joins TRBV7-3 to TRBJ2-1, with a tentative D call TRBD1 (5 bases). The CDR3 extends over 15 amino acids. Trimming removed 4 bases from V and 0 bases from J, with 10 bases in between. Germline assignment: CDR1 SGHTA and CDR2 FQGTGA. The CDR3 here is CASSSDSRSYNEQFF. DNA for the CDR3: TGTGCCAGCAGCTCCGACAGTCGCTCCTACAATGAGCAGTTCTTC.

Here the CDR3 reads CASSQDRGRDNEQFF. CDR3 DNA sequence: TGTGCCAGCAGCCAAGATCGAGGGAGAGACAATGAGCAGTTCTTC. The rearrangement joins TRBV3-1 (or the pseudogene TRBV3-2) to TRBJ2-1; the D gene is possibly TRBD2 (5 bases). CDR3 length: 15 residues. V lost 0 bases to trimming and J lost 5 bases, with 11 bases between them. Germline V gives CDR1 LGHDT, CDR2 YNNKEL (reference sequence).